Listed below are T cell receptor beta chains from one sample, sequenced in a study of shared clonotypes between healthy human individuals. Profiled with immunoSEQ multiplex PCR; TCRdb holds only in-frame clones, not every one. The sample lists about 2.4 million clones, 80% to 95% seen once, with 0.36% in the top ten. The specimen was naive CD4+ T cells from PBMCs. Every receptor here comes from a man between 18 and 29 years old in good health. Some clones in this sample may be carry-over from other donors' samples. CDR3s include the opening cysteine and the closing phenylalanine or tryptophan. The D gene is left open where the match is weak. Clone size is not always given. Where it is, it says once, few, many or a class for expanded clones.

CDR3 protein: CASSLGLSQETQYF; CDR3 DNA: TGTGCCAGCAGCTTAGGCCTATCACAAGAGACCCAGTACTTC; clone size: -; D gene: -; J gene: TRBJ2-5; V gene: TRBV7-8
CDR3 protein: CASSLDAHSTQETQYF; CDR3 DNA: TGCGCCAGCAGCTTGGATGCCCACTCCACGCAAGAGACCCAGTACTTC; clone size: -; D gene: -; J gene: TRBJ2-5; V gene: TRBV5-1
CDR3 protein: CASSSRDRVVWTEAFF; CDR3 DNA: TGTGCCAGCAGCTCTAGGGACAGGGTGGTTTGGACTGAAGCTTTCTTT; clone size: -; D gene: TRBD1; J gene: TRBJ1-1; V gene: TRBV7-2
CDR3 protein: CSAGPSGSETQYF; CDR3 DNA: TGCAGCGCCGGACCTTCGGGCAGTGAGACCCAGTACTTC; clone size: -; D gene: -; J gene: TRBJ2-5; V gene: TRBV29-1
CDR3 protein: CASSPPSAGRDTEAFF; CDR3 DNA: TGCGCCAGCAGCCCACCGTCGGCGGGGAGGGATACTGAAGCTTTCTTT; clone size: -; D gene: -; J gene: TRBJ1-1; V gene: TRBV5-1
CDR3 protein: CASSGGLAEQETQYF; CDR3 DNA: TGTGCCAGCAGTGGGGGACTAGCGGAACAAGAGACCCAGTACTTC; clone size: -; D gene: TRBD2; J gene: TRBJ2-5; V gene: TRBV2
CDR3 protein: CASSLGTGVSYNEQFF; CDR3 DNA: TGTGCCAGCAGCTTAGGGACAGGGGTGTCCTACAATGAGCAGTTCTTC; clone size: -; D gene: TRBD1; J gene: TRBJ2-1; V gene: TRBV5-4
CDR3 protein: CASSLAGGLANSYNEQFF; CDR3 DNA: TGTGCCAGCAGCTTAGCGGGCGGACTAGCGAACTCCTACAATGAGCAGTTCTTC; clone size: -; D gene: TRBD2; J gene: TRBJ2-1; V gene: TRBV7-3
CDR3 protein: CASSTPGTATRHYGYTF; CDR3 DNA: TGTGCCAGCAGTACCCCCGGGACAGCTACCCGTCACTATGGCTACACCTTC; clone size: -; D gene: TRBD1; J gene: TRBJ1-2; V gene: TRBV28
CDR3 protein: CASSDGQGNEKLFF; CDR3 DNA: TGCGCCAGCAGTGACGGGCAGGGAAATGAAAAACTGTTTTTT; clone size: -; D gene: -; J gene: TRBJ1-4; V gene: TRBV10-1
CDR3 protein: CASRFLDRDAGELFF; CDR3 DNA: TGTGCCAGCAGGTTCCTGGACAGGGATGCCGGGGAGCTGTTTTTT; clone size: -; D gene: TRBD1; J gene: TRBJ2-2; V gene: TRBV6-5
CDR3 protein: CASSLVSVYPNEQFF; CDR3 DNA: TGTGCCAGCAGCTTGGTATCGGTCTATCCCAATGAGCAGTTCTTC; clone size: -; D gene: -; J gene: TRBJ2-1; V gene: TRBV5-4
CDR3 protein: CASSKDPSRFYEQYF; CDR3 DNA: TGTGCCAGCAGTAAAGACCCTTCACGATTCTACGAGCAGTACTTC; clone size: -; D gene: -; J gene: TRBJ2-7; V gene: TRBV6-1
CDR3 protein: CASSSNTRGEEQYF; CDR3 DNA: TGTGCCAGCAGTTCGAATACCAGGGGGGAAGAGCAGTACTTC; clone size: -; D gene: -; J gene: TRBJ2-7; V gene: TRBV6-5
CDR3 protein: CASSIVEGSSTDTQYF; CDR3 DNA: TGTGCCAGTAGTATAGTGGAGGGCTCTAGCACAGATACGCAGTATTTT; clone size: -; D gene: -; J gene: TRBJ2-3; V gene: TRBV19
CDR3 protein: CASSSGYTDTQYF; CDR3 DNA: TGTGCCAGCAGCTCCGGTTACACAGATACGCAGTATTTT; clone size: -; D gene: -; J gene: TRBJ2-3; V gene: TRBV11-2
CDR3 protein: CASIYGATGPSYEQYF; CDR3 DNA: TGTGCCAGCATTTACGGGGCCACAGGTCCCTCCTACGAGCAGTACTTC; clone size: -; D gene: -; J gene: TRBJ2-7; V gene: TRBV6-6
CDR3 protein: CASSLAAGSYNEQFF; CDR3 DNA: TGTGCCAGCAGCTTGGCCGCGGGTTCCTACAATGAGCAGTTCTTC; clone size: once; D gene: -; J gene: TRBJ2-1; V gene: TRBV5-4
CDR3 protein: CASSEVRGTGRIQETQYF; CDR3 DNA: TGTGCCAGCAGTGAAGTGAGGGGGACAGGGAGAATCCAAGAGACCCAGTACTTC; clone size: once; D gene: TRBD1; J gene: TRBJ2-5; V gene: TRBV6-1
CDR3 protein: CASSPGYNEQFF; CDR3 DNA: TGTGCCAGCAGCCCGGGTTACAATGAGCAGTTCTTC; clone size: -; D gene: -; J gene: TRBJ2-1; V gene: TRBV5-4
CDR3 protein: CASTLTGNTGELFF; CDR3 DNA: TGTGCCAGCACCTTAACCGGTAACACCGGGGAGCTGTTTTTT; clone size: -; D gene: -; J gene: TRBJ2-2; V gene: TRBV6-5
CDR3 protein: CASSVGPSKPHEQYF; CDR3 DNA: TGTGCCAGCAGCGTAGGGCCGTCAAAGCCTCACGAGCAGTACTTC; clone size: -; D gene: -; J gene: TRBJ2-7; V gene: TRBV9
CDR3 protein: CASSPAQGPSYEQYF; CDR3 DNA: TGTGCCAGCTCACCCGCACAGGGGCCCTCCTACGAGCAGTACTTC; clone size: -; D gene: TRBD1; J gene: TRBJ2-7; V gene: TRBV18
CDR3 protein: CASSFWASEQYF; CDR3 DNA: TGTGCCAGTAGCTTCTGGGCTTCCGAGCAGTACTTC; clone size: -; D gene: -; J gene: TRBJ2-7; V gene: TRBV19
CDR3 protein: CASSLWDRGFHEQYF; CDR3 DNA: TGTGCCAGCAGCCTATGGGACAGGGGTTTCCACGAGCAGTACTTC; clone size: -; D gene: TRBD1; J gene: TRBJ2-7; V gene: TRBV5-6
CDR3 protein: CSVGNRSRVDTQYF; CDR3 DNA: TGCAGCGTTGGTAACAGGTCTCGCGTAGATACGCAGTATTTT; clone size: once; D gene: -; J gene: TRBJ2-3; V gene: TRBV29-1
CDR3 protein: CASSTKSGRVSYEQYF; CDR3 DNA: TGTGCCAGCTCAACCAAAAGCGGGAGGGTATCCTACGAGCAGTACTTC; clone size: -; D gene: TRBD2; J gene: TRBJ2-7; V gene: TRBV18
CDR3 protein: CASSIGGGGETQYF; CDR3 DNA: TGTGCCAGCAGCATAGGGGGCGGTGGGGAGACCCAGTACTTC; clone size: once; D gene: TRBD1; J gene: TRBJ2-5; V gene: TRBV7-7
CDR3 protein: CASSIGQGSGNTIYF; CDR3 DNA: TGTGCCAGCAGCATTGGACAGGGCTCTGGAAACACCATATATTTT; clone size: -; D gene: TRBD1; J gene: TRBJ1-3; V gene: TRBV6-5
CDR3 protein: CASLLTASTDTQYF; CDR3 DNA: TGTGCCAGCCTACTGACAGCTAGCACAGATACGCAGTATTTT; clone size: -; D gene: -; J gene: TRBJ2-3; V gene: TRBV7-2
CDR3 protein: CASSRGQPGETQYF; CDR3 DNA: TGTGCCAGCAGCAGGGGACAGCCTGGGGAGACCCAGTACTTC; clone size: -; D gene: TRBD1; J gene: TRBJ2-5; V gene: TRBV5-4
CDR3 protein: CASSRLAGTGKNIQYF; CDR3 DNA: TGCGCCAGCAGTCGACTAGCGGGAACGGGAAAAAACATTCAGTACTTC; clone size: -; D gene: TRBD2; J gene: TRBJ2-4; V gene: TRBV4-1